Listed here are 3 T cell receptor beta chains from one sample, sequenced in a study of blood T cell repertoires in COVID-19. Assay: immunoSEQ multiplex PCR; the TCRdb copy retains only in-frame clones and omits some. The data contain tens of thousands of clones, about 81% of them singletons. Sequencing was carried out using peripheral blood. These receptor sequences come from a man of 80 years or more with acute or convalescent COVID-19.

The chain recombines TRBV6-4 with TRBJ2-3, with TRBD2 matching 11 bases. Germline trimming cut 0 bases from V and 0 bases from J; bases unmatched to any gene: 8. CDR1 is MRHNA, CDR2 SNTAGT, per germline. This CDR3 spans 19 amino acids. CDR3 nucleotide sequence: TGTGCCAGCAGTGACTCCTATAGCGGGGGGGTTACTAGCACAGATACGCAGTATTTT. Protein sequence: CASSDSYSGGVTSTDTQYF.

The gene calls are TRBV10-3 and TRBJ2-7, with 8 bases aligning to TRBD2. V lost 6 bases and J lost 2; bases outside the gene matches: 6. This CDR3 is 14 amino acids long. The V gene's germline CDR1 is ENHRY and CDR2 SYGVKD. CDR3 amino acids: CAISEGTRAYEQYF. The CDR3 nucleotides are TGTGCCATCAGCGAGGGGACTAGGGCCTACGAGCAGTACTTC.

This clone was seen a handful of times. The chain joins TRBV7-8 to TRBJ2-7; 7 positions agree with TRBD1. CDR1 is SGHVS, CDR2 FQNEAQ, per germline. V shed 3 bases and J 6 bases; nucleotides not matched to a gene: 8. CDR3 size: 14 residues. CDR3: CASSFDRVLLEQYF. CDR3 bases: TGTGCCAGCAGCTTTGACAGGGTTTTACTCGAGCAGTACTTC.